This T cell receptor beta chain was documented in a study of blood T cell repertoires in COVID-19. Across the study: The samples span acute and convalescent COVID-19 from the United States, Italy and Spain. T cells, B-cell-depleted T cells, or PBMCs supplied cDNA or gDNA.

Data came from immunoSEQ multiplex PCR; TCRdb stores just in-frame clones and leaves some out. The table lists 200,000 to 250,000 clones, around 89% of them singletons. V was cut by 3 bases and J by 9 bases, with 14 bases left in between. The CDR3 runs 13 residues. CDR1 is SGHAT, CDR2 FQNNGV, per germline. The sequenced sample consisted of PBMCs or T cells enriched from blood (not recorded which). The sequence derives from a man aged 50 or older who had been exposed to COVID-19. This chain joins TRBV11-2 and TRBJ2-5, with D tentatively TRBD2 (5 bases). CDR3 DNA sequence: TGTGCCAGCAGCTTCGGTGGCTTCGGGGCCCAGTACTTC. Translated, it gives CASSFGGFGAQYF.